The clone carrying this T cell receptor beta chain was seen only a few times. Per the original data handling: Estimation of nucleated cell counts relied on the amplification of reference gene primers. Assay: immunoSEQ multiplex PCR; the TCRdb copy retains only in-frame clones and omits some. V and J calls and clone size are those listed in that table; D and trimming were worked out from the DNA. The sample holds 330,000 or so clones, roughly nine tenths seen once. The sample comes from a study of blood T cell repertoires in COVID-19. Study-level background: T cells, B-cell-depleted T cells, or PBMCs supplied cDNA or gDNA.

Allocation to cohorts depended on clinical history reported by the participants. Donors of Cohort 3 who recovered were those that had two negative PCRs, clearance, or symptom resolution. CDR3 length equals 12 residues. CDR1 and CDR2 (germline): SGHNT, YYREEE (reference sequence). Trimming shortened V by 2 bases and J by 9 bases, and 9 bases separated the two germline ends. The rearrangement uses TRBV5-4 and TRBJ2-1; D is ambiguous. The sequencing input was PBMCs or T cells enriched from blood (not recorded which). This clonotype was sampled from a young woman who had recovered from COVID-19. The CDR3 loop reads CASSFGDAEQFF. The CDR3, as DNA: TGTGCCAGCAGCTTCGGAGATGCTGAGCAGTTCTTC.